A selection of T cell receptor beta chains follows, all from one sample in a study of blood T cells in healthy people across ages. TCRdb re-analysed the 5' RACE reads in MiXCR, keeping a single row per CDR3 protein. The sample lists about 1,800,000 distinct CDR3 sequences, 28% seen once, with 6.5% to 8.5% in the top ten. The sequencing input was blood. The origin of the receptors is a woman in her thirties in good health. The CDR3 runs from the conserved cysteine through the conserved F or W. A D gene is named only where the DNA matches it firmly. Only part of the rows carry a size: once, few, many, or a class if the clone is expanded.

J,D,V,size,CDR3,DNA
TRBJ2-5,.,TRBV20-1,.,CSAREGQTQETQYF,TGCAGTGCTAGAGAAGGACAGACGCAAGAGACCCAGTACTTC
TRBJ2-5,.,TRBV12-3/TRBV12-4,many,CASTPPGYQETQYF,TGTGCCAGCACCCCGCCGGGGTACCAAGAGACCCAGTACTTC
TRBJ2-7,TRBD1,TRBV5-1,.,CASSYGQGAPSSYEQYF,TGCGCCAGCAGCTATGGACAGGGGGCGCCCAGCTCCTACGAGCAGTACTTC
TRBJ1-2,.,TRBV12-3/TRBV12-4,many,CASSRTDGYTF,TGTGCCAGCAGTAGGACGGACGGCTACACCTTC
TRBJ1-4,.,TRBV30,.,CACGSGRDEKLFF,TGTGCCTGCGGAAGCGGGCGAGATGAAAAACTGTTTTTT
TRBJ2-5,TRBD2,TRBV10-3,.,CVISDSVLAEETQYF,TGTGTCATCAGTGACTCGGTCCTAGCGGAAGAGACCCAGTACTTC
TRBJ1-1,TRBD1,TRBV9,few,CASSGRGGTEAFF,TGTGCCAGCAGCGGCAGGGGGGGTACTGAAGCTTTCTTT
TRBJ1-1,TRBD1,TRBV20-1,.,CSASRDRDTEAFF,TGCAGTGCTAGCAGGGACAGGGACACTGAAGCTTTCTTT
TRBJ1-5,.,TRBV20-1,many,CSARGRGSNQPQHF,TGCAGTGCTAGAGGGCGGGGGAGCAATCAGCCCCAGCATTTT
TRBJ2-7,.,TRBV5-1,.,CASSSDGRDLGRYF,TGCGCCAGCAGCTCCGATGGTAGAGATTTGGGGAGGTACTTC
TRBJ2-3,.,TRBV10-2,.,CASSEDRGASTDTQYF,TGCGCCAGCAGTGAGGATCGGGGGGCTAGCACAGATACGCAGTATTTT
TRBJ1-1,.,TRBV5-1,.,CASSWADPNTEAFF,TGCGCCAGCAGCTGGGCGGATCCGAACACTGAAGCTTTCTTT
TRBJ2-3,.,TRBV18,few,CASSYTSKKDTQYF,TGTGCCAGCTCCTACACCTCTAAAAAAGATACGCAGTATTTT
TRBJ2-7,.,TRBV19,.,CASSIKGYEQYF,TGTGCCAGTAGTATAAAGGGCTACGAGCAGTACTTC
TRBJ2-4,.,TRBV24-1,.,CATSDGGGATKNIQYF,TGTGCCACCAGTGATGGAGGGGGCGCAACCAAAAACATTCAGTACTTC
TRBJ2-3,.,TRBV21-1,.,CASSKGKSRMGTDTQYF,TGTGCCAGCAGCAAAGGAAAGTCGCGGATGGGGACAGATACGCAGTATTTT
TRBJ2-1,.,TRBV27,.,CASSLVLRTHNEQFF,TGTGCCAGCAGCCTGGTACTCCGAACCCACAATGAGCAGTTCTTC
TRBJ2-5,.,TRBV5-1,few,CASSFSGQERETQYF,TGCGCCAGCAGCTTTTCGGGACAAGAACGAGAGACCCAGTACTTC
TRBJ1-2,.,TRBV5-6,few,CASSLVGLNCYGYTF,TGTGCCAGCAGCTTGGTGGGATTAAACTGCTATGGCTACACCTTC
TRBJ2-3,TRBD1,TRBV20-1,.,CSASLGQGRTDTQYF,TGCAGTGCTAGTTTGGGACAGGGTCGCACAGATACGCAGTATTTT
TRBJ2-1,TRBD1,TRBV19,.,CASNTKEGQGVGEQFF,TGTGCCAGTAACACCAAGGAGGGACAGGGAGTCGGTGAGCAGTTCTTC
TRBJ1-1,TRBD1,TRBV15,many,CATSRKRDRGQEGVAFF,TGTGCCACCAGCAGGAAGCGGGACAGGGGACAGGAAGGGGTAGCTTTCTTT